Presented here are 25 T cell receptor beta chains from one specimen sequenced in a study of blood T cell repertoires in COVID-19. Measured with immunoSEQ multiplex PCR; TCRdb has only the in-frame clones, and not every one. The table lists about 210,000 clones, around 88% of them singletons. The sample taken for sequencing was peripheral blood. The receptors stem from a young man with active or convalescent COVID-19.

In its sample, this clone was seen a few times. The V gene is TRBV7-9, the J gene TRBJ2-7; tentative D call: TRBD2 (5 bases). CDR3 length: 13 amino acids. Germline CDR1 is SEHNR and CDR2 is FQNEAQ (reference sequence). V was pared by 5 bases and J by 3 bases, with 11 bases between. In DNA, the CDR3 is TGTGCCAGCAGCATAGGACTGAGCTACGAGCAGTACTTC. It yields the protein CASSIGLSYEQYF.

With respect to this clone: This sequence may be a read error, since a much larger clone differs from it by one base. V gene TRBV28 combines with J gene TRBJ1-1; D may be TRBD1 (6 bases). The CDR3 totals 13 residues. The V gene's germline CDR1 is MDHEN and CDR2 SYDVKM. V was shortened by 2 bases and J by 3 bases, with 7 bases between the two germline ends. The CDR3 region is CASSLPGDTEAFF. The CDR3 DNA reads TGTGCCAGCAGTTTACCAGGGGACACTGAAGCTTTCTTT.

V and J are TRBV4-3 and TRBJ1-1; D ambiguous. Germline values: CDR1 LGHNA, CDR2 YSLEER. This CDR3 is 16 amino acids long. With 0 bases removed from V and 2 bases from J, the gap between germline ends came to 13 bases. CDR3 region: CASSQDPSIFNTEAFF. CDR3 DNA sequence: TGCGCCAGCAGCCAAGATCCATCTATTTTCAACACTGAAGCTTTCTTT.

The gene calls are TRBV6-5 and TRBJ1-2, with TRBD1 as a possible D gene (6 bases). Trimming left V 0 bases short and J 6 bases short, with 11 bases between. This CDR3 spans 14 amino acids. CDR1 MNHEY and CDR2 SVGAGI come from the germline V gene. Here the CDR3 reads CASSYSGRGHGYTF. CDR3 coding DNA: TGTGCCAGCAGTTACTCGGGCAGGGGCCATGGCTACACCTTC.

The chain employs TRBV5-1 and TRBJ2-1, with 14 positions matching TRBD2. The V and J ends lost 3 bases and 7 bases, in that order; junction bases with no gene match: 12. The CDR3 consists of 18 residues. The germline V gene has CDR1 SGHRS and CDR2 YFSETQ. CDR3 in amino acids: CASSYLGTSGSPPNEQFF. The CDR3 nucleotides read TGCGCCAGCAGCTACCTCGGGACTAGCGGGAGCCCTCCAAATGAGCAGTTCTTC.

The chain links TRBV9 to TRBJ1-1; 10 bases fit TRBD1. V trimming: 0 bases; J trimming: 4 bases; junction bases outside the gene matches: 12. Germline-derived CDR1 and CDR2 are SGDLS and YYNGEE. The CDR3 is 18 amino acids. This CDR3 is CASSVAGGGTGVGTEAFF. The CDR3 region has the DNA TGTGCCAGCAGCGTAGCCGGGGGAGGGACAGGGGTTGGCACTGAAGCTTTCTTT. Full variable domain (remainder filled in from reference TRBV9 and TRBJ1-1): DSGVTQTPKHLITATGQRVTLRCSPRSGDLSVYWYQQSLDQGLQFLIQYYNGEERAKGNILERFSAQQFPDLHSELNLSSLELGDSALYFCASSVAGGGTGVGTEAFFGQGTRLTVV.

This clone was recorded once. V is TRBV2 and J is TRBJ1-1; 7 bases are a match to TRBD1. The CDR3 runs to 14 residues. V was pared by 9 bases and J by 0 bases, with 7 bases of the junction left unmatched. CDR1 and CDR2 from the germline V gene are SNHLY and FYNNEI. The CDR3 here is CARLLQGLNTEAFF. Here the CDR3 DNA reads TGTGCCAGATTGCTACAGGGGCTGAACACTGAAGCTTTCTTT.

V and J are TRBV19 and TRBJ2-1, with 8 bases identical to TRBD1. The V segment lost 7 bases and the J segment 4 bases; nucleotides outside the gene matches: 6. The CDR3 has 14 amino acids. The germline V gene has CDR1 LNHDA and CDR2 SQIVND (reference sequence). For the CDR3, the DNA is TGTGCCAGTAACGACAGGGGATCTTACAATGAGCAGTTCTTC. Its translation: CASNDRGSYNEQFF.

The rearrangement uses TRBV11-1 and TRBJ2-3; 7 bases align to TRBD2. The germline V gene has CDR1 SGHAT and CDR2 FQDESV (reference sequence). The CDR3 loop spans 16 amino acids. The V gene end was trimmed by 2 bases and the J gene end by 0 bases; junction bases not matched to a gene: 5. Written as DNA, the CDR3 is TGTGCCAGCAGCTTATGGGCGGGAGCCAGCACAGATACGCAGTATTTT. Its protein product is CASSLWAGASTDTQYF.

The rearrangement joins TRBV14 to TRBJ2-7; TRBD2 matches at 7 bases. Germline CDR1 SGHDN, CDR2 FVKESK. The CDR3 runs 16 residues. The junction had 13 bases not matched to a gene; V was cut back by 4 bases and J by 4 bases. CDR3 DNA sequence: TGTGCCAGCAGCCCCCGTGGCGGGGTGGGGGGGTACGAGCAGTACTTC. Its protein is CASSPRGGVGGYEQYF. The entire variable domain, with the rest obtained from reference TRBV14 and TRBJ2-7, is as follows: EAGVTQFPSHSVIEKGQTVTLRCDPISGHDNLYWYRRVMGKEIKFLLHFVKESKQDESGMPNNRFLAERTGGTYSTLKVQPAELEDSGVYFCASSPRGGVGGYEQYFGPGTRLTVT.

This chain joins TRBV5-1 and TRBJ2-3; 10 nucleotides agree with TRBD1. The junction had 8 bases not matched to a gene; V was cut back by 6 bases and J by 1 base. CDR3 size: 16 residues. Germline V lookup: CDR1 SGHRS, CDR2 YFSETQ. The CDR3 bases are TGCGCCAGCAACCCTCCCGGACAGGGGGGCACAGATACGCAGTATTTT. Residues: CASNPPGQGGTDTQYF.

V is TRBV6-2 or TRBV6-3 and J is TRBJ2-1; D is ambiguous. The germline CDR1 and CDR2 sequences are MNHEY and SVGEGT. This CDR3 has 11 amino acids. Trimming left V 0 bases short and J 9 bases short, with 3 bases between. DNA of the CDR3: TGTGCCAGCAGTTACTCGAGTGAGCAGTTCTTC. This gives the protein CASSYSSEQFF.

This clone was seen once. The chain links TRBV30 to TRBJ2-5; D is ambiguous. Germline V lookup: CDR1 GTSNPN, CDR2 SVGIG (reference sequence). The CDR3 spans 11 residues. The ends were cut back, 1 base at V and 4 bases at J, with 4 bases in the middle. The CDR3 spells CAWSGGETQYF. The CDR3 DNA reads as TGTGCCTGGAGTGGCGGAGAGACCCAGTACTTC.

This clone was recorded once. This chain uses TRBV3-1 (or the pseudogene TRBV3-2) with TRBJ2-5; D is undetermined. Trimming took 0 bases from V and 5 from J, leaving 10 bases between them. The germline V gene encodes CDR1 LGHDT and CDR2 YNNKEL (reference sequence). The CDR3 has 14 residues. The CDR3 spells CASSQEGRIETQYF. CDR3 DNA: TGTGCCAGCAGCCAAGAAGGCAGGATCGAGACCCAGTACTTC.

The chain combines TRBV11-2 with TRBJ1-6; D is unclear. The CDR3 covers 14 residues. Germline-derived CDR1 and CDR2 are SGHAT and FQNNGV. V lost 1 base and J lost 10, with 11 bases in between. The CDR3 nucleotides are TGTGCCAGCAGCTTAGGAGGGTTGGGATCACCCCTCCACTTT. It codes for CASSLGGLGSPLHF.

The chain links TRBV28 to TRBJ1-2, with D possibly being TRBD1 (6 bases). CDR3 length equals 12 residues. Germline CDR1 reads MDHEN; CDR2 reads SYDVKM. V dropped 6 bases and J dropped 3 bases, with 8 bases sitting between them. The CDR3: CASSTGYYGYTF. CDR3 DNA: TGTGCCAGCAGCACAGGGTACTATGGCTACACCTTC.

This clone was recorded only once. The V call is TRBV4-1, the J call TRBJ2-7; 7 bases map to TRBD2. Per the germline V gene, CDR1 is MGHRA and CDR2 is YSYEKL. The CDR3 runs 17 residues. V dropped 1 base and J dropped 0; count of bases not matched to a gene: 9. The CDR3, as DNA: TGCGCCAGCAGCCAAGTATCTGGCCTAGCGGACTCCTACGAGCAGTACTTC. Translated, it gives CASSQVSGLADSYEQYF.

The CDR3 sequence: CASSTLAGDADTQYF. CDR3 DNA: TGTGCCAGCAGCACCCTAGCGGGAGATGCAGATACGCAGTATTTT. This rearrangement joins TRBV7-3 to TRBJ2-3, with 10 bases aligning to TRBD2. From germline, CDR1 is SGHTA and CDR2 FQGTGA. After removal of 5 bases from V and 4 bases from J, the junction contained 6 bases not matched to a gene. There are 15 residues in the CDR3.

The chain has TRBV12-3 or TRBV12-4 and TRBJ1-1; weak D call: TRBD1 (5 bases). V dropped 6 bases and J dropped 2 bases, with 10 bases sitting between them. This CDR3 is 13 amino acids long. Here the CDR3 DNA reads TGTGCCAGCAGCAGGGCCAGAAACACTGAAGCTTTCTTT. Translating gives CASSRARNTEAFF.

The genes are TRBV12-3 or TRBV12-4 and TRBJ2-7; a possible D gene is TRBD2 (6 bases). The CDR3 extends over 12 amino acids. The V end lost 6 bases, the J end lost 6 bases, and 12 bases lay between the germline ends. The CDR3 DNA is TGTGCCAGCAGAACTAGCCGCTCCGAGCAGTACTTC. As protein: CASRTSRSEQYF.

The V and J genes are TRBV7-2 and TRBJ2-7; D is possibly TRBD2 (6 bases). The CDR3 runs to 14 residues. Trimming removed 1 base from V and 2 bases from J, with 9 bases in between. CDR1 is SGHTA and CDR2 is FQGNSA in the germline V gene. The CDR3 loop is CASSLVGGTYEQYF. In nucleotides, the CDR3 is TGTGCCAGCAGCTTAGTCGGGGGTACCTACGAGCAGTACTTC. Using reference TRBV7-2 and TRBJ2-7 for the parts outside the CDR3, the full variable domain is GAGVSQSPSNKVTEKGKDVELRCDPISGHTALYWYRQSLGQGLEFLIYFQGNSAPDKSGLPSDRFSAERTGGSVSTLTIQRTQQEDSAVYLCASSLVGGTYEQYFGPGTRLTVT.

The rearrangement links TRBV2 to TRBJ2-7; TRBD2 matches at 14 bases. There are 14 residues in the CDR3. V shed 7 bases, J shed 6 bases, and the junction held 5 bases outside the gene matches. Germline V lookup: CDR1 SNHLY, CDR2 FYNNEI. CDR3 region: CASTPGLAGVEQYF. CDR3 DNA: TGTGCCAGCACACCGGGACTAGCGGGAGTCGAGCAGTACTTC.

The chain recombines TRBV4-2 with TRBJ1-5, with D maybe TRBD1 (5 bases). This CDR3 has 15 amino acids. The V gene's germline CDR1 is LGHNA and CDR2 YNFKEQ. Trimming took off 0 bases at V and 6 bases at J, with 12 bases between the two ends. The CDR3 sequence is CASSQDLGGGQPQHF. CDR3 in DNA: TGTGCCAGCAGCCAAGATCTGGGGGGGGGTCAGCCCCAGCATTTT.

The CDR3 loop is CSGGESSYEQYF. DNA of the CDR3: TGCAGCGGGGGGGAGAGCTCCTACGAGCAGTACTTC. V gene TRBV29-1 combines with J gene TRBJ2-7; D might be TRBD2 (6 bases). This CDR3 is 12 amino acids long. V was cut by 7 bases and J by 0 bases, with 10 bases left in between. The germline CDR1 and CDR2 sequences are SQVTM and ANQGSEA.

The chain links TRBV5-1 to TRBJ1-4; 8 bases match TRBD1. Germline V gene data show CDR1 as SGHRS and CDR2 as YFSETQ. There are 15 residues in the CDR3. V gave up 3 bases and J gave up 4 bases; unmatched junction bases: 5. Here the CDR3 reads CASSSHRGDNEKLFF. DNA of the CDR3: TGCGCCAGCAGCTCACACAGGGGGGATAATGAAAAACTGTTTTTT. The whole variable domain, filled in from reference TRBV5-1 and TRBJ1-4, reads KAGVTQTPRYLIKTRGQQVTLSCSPISGHRSVSWYQQTPGQGLQFLFEYFSETQRNKGNFPGRFSGRQFSNSRSEMNVSTLELGDSALYLCASSSHRGDNEKLFFGSGTQLSVL.